This T cell receptor beta chain was recorded in a study of shared clonotypes between healthy human individuals. The study's findings and limits: Sharing across four donors was highest in naive CD4 (approximately 5%) and lowest in memory CD8 (roughly 0.4%).

Comments on this clone: What it recognizes is unknown.

Using immunoSEQ multiplex PCR, the repertoire was profiled, and TCRdb retains in-frame clones only, with some absent. The sample contains roughly 590,000 clones, around 95% of which appear only once. CDR1 is LNHDA and CDR2 is SQIVND in the germline V gene (reference sequence). This CDR3 contains 14 residues. V shed 7 bases and J shed 8 bases, with 17 bases lying between them. Naivety among CD8 cells was defined by CD45RO negativity and positive CCR7 selection, thereby excluding terminally differentiated effector memory CD45RA+ cells. V usage is TRBV19 and J usage is TRBJ2-2, with D possibly TRBD2 on 6 matching bases. This clonotype originated in a woman aged 25 to 39 in good health. Sequenced sample: naive CD8+ T cells sorted from blood. Written as DNA, the CDR3 is TGTGCCAGTAACCCTGGTACGGGGGAAGGGGAGCTGTTTTTT. This encodes CASNPGTGEGELFF. The full variable domain, with the rest looked up from reference TRBV19 and TRBJ2-2, is DGGITQSPKYLFRKEGQNVTLSCEQNLNHDAMYWYRQDPGQGLRLIYYSQIVNDFQKGDIAEGYSVSREKKESFPLTVTSAQKNPTAFYLCASNPGTGEGELFFGEGSRLTVL.